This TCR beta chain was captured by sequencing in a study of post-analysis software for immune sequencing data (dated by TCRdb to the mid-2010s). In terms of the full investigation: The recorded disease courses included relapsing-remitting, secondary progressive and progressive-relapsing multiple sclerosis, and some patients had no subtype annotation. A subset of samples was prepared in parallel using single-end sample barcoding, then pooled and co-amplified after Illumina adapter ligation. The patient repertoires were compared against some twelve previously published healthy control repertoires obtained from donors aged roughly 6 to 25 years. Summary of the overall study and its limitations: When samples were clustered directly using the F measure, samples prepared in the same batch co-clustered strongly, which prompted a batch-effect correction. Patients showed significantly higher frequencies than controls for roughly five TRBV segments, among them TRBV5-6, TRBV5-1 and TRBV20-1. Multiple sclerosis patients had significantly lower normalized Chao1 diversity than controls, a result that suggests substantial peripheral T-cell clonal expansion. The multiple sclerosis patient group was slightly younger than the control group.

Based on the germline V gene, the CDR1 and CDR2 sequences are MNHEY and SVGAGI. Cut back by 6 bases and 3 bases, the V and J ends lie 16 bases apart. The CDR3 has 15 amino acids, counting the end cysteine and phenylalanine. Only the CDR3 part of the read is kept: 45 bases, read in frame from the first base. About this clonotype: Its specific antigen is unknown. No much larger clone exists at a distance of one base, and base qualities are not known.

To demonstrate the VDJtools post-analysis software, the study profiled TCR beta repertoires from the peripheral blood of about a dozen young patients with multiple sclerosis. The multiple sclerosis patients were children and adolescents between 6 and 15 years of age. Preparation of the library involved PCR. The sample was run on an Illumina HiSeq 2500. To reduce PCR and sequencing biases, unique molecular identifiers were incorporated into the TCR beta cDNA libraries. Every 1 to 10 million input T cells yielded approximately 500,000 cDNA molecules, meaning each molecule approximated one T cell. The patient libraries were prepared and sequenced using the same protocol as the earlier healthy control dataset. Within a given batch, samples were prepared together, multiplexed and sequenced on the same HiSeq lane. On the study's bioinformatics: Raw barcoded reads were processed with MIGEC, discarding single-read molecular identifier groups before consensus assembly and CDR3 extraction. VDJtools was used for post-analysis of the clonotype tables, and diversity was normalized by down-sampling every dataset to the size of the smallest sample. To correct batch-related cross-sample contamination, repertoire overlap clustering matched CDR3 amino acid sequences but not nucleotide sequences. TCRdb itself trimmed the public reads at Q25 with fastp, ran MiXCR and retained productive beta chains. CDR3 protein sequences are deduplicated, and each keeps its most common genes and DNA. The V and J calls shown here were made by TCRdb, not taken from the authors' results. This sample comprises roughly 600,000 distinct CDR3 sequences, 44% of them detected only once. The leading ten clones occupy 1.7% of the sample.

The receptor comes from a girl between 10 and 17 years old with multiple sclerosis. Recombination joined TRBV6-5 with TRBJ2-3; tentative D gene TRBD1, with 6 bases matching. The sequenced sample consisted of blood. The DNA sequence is TGTGCCAGCAGACAACAGGGTATGGGAACAGATACGCAGTATTTT. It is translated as CASRQQGMGTDTQYF.